The source of this T cell receptor beta chain is a study of T-cell memory formation after mild COVID-19. Looking at the study overall: TCR clusters showed largely donor specificity. Study-wide results and limits: Day 15 to 85 contractors were CD4/CD8 balanced; later expanders leaned CD4+. Second-wave clones that peaked on day 37 lacked confirmed SARS-CoV-2 specificity.

The CDR3 extends over 13 amino acids. V shed 1 base and J shed 9 bases, with 7 bases lying between them. Constant-segment primers were used for 5'RACE, and the resulting TCR alpha and TCR beta cDNA libraries carried sample barcodes and UMIs. MiXCR, applied by TCRdb to the 5' RACE reads, yields one record per CDR3 protein. The sample consists of approximately 190,000 distinct CDR3 sequences, around 16% of them appearing once. Of note for this clonotype: The antigen is not known.

The chain is built from TRBV12-3 or TRBV12-4 and TRBJ1-6; no reliable D call. This clonotype originated in an adult woman who had mild COVID-19 (a few samples of this study predate the infection). Cell type and time point are not known. Material: PBMCs or a T cell subset sorted from them (not recorded which). The CDR3 sequence is CASSLGSGSPLHF. DNA for the CDR3: TGTGCCAGCAGTTTAGGGTCGGGTTCACCCCTCCACTTT.